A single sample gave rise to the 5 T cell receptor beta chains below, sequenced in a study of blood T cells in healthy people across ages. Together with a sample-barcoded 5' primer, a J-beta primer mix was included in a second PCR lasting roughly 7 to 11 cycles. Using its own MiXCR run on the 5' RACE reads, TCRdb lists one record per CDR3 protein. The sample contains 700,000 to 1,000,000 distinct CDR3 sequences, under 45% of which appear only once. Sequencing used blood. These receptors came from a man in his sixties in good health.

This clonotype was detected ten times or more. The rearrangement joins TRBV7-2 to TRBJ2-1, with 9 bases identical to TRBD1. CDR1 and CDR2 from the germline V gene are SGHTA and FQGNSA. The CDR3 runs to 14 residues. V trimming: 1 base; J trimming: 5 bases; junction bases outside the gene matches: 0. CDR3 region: CASSLGTGDNEQFF. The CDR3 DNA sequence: TGTGCCAGCAGCTTAGGGACAGGGGACAATGAGCAGTTCTTC.

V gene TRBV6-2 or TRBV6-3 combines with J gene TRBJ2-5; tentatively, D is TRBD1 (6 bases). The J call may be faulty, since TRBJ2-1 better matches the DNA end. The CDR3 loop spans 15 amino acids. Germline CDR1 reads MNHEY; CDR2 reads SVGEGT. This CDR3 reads CASSLQGSRQETQFF. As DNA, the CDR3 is TGTGCCAGCAGCCTACAGGGAAGCCGCCAAGAGACCCAGTTCTTC.

CDR3: CASSVGAGSAYEQYF. CDR3 bases: TGTGCCAGCAGCGTTGGTGCGGGGAGCGCCTACGAGCAGTACTTC. The V gene is TRBV9, the J gene TRBJ2-7, with TRBD2 as a possible D gene (6 bases). The CDR3 totals 15 residues. From germline, CDR1 is SGDLS and CDR2 YYNGEE. V was trimmed by 2 bases and J by 2 bases, leaving 14 bases between them. The variable domain in full, completed from reference TRBV9 and TRBJ2-7, reads DSGVTQTPKHLITATGQRVTLRCSPRSGDLSVYWYQQSLDQGLQFLIQYYNGEERAKGNILERFSAQQFPDLHSELNLSSLELGDSALYFCASSVGAGSAYEQYFGPGTRLTVT.

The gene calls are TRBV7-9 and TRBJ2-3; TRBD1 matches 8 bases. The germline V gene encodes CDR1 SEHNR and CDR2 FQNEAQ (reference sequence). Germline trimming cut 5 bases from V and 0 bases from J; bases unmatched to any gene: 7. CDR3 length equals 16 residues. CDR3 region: CASSNYRGTSTDTQYF. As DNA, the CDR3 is TGTGCCAGCAGCAATTACAGGGGGACTAGCACAGATACGCAGTATTTT.

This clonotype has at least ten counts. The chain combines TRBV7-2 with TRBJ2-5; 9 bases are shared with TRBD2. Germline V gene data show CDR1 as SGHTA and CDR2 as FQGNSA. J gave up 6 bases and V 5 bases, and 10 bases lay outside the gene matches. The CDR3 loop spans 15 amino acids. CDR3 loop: CASSQTSGTGQTQYF. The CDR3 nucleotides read TGTGCCAGCAGCCAGACTAGCGGTACAGGACAGACCCAGTACTTC.